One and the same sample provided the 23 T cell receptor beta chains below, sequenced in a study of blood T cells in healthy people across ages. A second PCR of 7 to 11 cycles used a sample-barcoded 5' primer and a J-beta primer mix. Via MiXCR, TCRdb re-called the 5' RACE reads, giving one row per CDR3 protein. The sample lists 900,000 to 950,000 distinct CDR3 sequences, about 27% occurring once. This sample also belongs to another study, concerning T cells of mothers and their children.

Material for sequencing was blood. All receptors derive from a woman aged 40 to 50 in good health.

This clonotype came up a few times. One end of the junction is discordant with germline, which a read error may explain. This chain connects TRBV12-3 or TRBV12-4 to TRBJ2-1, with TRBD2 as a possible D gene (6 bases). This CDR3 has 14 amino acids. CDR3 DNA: TGTGTCAGCAGTCCGCCGACTAGTCCCAATGAGCAGTTCTTC. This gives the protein CVSSPPTSPNEQFF.

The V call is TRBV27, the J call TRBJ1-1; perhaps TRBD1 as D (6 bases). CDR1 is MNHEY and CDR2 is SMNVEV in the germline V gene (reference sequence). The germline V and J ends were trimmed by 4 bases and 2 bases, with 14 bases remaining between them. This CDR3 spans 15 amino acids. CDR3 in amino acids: CASSYGGALNTEAFF. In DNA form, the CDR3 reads TGTGCCAGCAGTTATGGGGGCGCCCTTAACACTGAAGCTTTCTTT.

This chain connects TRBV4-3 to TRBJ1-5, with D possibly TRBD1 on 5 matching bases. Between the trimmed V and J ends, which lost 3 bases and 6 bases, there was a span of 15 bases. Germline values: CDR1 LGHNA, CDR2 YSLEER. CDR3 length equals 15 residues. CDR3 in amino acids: CASSQIPGGGQPQHF. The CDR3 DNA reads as TGCGCCAGCAGCCAGATCCCGGGGGGTGGTCAGCCCCAGCATTTT.

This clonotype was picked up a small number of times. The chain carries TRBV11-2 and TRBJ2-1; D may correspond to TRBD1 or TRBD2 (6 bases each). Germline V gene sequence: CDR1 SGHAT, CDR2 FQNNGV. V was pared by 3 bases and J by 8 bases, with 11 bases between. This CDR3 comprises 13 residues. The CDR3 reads CASSFGGPDEQFF. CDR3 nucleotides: TGTGCCAGCAGCTTTGGGGGGCCCGATGAGCAGTTCTTC.

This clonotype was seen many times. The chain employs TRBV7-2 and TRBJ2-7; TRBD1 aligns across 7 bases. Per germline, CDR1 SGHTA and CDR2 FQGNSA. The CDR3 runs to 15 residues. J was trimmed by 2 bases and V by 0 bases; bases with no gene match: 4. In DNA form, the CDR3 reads TGTGCCAGCAGCTTAGCCGGGGACAGAACCTACGAGCAGTACTTC. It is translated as CASSLAGDRTYEQYF. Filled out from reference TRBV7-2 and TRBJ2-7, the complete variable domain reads GAGVSQSPSNKVTEKGKDVELRCDPISGHTALYWYRQSLGQGLEFLIYFQGNSAPDKSGLPSDRFSAERTGGSVSTLTIQRTQQEDSAVYLCASSLAGDRTYEQYFGPGTRLTVT.

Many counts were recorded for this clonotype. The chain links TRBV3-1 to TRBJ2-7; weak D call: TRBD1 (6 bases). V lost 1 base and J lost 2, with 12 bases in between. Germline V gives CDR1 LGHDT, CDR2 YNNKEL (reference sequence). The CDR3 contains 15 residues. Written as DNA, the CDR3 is TGTGCCAGCAGCCAAGTTCTCGACAGGCCCTACGAGCAGTACTTC. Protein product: CASSQVLDRPYEQYF.

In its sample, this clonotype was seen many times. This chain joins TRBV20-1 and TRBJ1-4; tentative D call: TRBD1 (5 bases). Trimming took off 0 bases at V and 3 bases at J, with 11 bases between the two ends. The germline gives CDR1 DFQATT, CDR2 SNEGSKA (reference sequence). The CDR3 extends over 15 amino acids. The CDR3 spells CSARDFTTANEKLFF. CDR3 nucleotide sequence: TGCAGTGCTAGAGATTTTACGACAGCTAATGAAAAACTGTTTTTT.

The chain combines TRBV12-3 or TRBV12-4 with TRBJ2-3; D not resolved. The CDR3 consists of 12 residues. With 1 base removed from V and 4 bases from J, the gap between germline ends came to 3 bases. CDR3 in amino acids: CASSLDSDTQYF. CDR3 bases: TGTGCCAGCAGTTTAGACTCAGATACGCAGTATTTT.

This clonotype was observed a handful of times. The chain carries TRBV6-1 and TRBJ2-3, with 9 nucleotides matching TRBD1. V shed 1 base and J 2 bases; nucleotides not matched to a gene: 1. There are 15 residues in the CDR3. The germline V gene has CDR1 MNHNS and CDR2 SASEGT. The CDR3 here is CASSEGQGVTDTQYF. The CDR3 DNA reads TGTGCCAGCAGTGAAGGACAGGGGGTCACAGATACGCAGTATTTT.

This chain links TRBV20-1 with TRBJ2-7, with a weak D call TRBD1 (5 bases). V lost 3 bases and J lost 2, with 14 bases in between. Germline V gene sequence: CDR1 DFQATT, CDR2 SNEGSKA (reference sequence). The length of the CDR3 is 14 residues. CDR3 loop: CSARGWGRPYEQYF. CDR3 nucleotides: TGCAGTGCTAGGGGTTGGGGCCGACCCTACGAGCAGTACTTC.

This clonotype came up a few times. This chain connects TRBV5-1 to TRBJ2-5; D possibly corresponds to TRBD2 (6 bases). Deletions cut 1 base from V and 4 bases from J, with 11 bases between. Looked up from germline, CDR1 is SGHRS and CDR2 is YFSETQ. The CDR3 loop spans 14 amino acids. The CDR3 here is CASSLYGSAETQYF. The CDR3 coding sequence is TGCGCCAGCAGCTTGTACGGGAGCGCAGAGACCCAGTACTTC.

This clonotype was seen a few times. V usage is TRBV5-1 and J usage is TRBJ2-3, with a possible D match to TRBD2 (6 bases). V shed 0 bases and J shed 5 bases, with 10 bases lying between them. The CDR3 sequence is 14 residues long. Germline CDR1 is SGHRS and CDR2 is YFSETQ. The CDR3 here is CASSLGGLLDTQYF. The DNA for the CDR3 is TGCGCCAGCAGCTTGGGGGGACTGCTAGATACGCAGTATTTT.

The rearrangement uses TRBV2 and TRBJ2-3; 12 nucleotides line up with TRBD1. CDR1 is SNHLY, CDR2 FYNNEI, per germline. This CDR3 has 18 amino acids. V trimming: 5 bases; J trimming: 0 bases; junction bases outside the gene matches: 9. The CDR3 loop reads CASSRDRGLASSTDTQYF. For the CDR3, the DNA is TGTGCCAGCAGTAGGGACAGGGGGCTAGCCTCTAGCACAGATACGCAGTATTTT.

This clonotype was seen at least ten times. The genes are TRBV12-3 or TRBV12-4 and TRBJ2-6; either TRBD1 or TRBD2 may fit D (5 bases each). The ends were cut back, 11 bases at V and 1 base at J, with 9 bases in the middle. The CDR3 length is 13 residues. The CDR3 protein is CAAWGSGANVLTF. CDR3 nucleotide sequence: TGTGCCGCTTGGGGGTCTGGGGCCAACGTCCTGACTTTC.

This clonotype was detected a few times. Written as DNA, the CDR3 is TGTGCCAGCAGCCAAGATCTTTGGTTAGCGGACGGGAATGAAAAACTGTTTTTT. Its translation is CASSQDLWLADGNEKLFF. The chain combines TRBV3-1 with TRBJ1-4; no clear D gene. This CDR3 is built from 18 residues. The ends were cut back, 0 bases at V and 5 bases at J, with 19 bases in the middle. Germline V gives CDR1 LGHDT, CDR2 YNNKEL (reference sequence). Combining the CDR3 with reference TRBV3-1 and TRBJ1-4 gives the whole variable domain DTAVSQTPKYLVTQMGNDKSIKCEQNLGHDTMYWYKQDSKKFLKIMFSYNNKELIINETVPNRFSPKSPDKAHLNLHINSLELGDSAVYFCASSQDLWLADGNEKLFFGSGTQLSVL.

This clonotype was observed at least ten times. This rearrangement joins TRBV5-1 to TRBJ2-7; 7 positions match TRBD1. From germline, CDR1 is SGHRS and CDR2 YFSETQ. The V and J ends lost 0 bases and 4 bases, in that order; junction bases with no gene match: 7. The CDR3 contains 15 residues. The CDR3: CASSLARGKVYEQYF. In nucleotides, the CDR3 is TGCGCCAGCAGCTTGGCCAGGGGGAAGGTGTACGAGCAGTACTTC.

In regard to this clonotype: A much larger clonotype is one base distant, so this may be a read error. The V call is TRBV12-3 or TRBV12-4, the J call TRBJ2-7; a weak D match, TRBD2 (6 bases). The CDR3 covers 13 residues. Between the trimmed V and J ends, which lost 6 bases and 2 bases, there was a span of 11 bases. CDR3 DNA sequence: TGTGCCAGCAGGGTACGGGGGACCTACGAGCAGTACTTC. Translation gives CASRVRGTYEQYF.

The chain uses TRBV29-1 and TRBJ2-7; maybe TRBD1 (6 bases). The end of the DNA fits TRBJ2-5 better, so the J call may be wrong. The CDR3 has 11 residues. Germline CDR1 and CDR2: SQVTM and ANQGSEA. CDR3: CSVGGLETQYF. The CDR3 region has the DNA TGCAGCGTTGGGGGGCTAGAGACCCAGTACTTC.

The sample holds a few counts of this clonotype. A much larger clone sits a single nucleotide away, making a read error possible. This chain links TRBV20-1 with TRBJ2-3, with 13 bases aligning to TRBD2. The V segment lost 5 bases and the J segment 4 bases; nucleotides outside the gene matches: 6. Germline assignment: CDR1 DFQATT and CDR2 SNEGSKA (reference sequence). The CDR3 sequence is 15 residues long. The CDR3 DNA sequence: TGCAGTGCTTCCGGACTAGCGGGGGTGCCAGATACGCAGTATTTT. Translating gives CSASGLAGVPDTQYF.

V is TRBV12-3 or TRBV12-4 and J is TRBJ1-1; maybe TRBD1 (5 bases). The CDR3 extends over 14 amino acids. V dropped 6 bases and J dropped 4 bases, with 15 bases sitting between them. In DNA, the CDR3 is TGTGCCAGCAGCCTCAGCGGGGGGGGCACTGAAGCTTTCTTT. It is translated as CASSLSGGGTEAFF.

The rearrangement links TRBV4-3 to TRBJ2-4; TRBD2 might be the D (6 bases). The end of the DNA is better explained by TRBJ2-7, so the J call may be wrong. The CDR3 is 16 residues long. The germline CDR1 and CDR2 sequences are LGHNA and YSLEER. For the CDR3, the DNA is TGCGCCAGCAGCCAAGGATCCGGGGGATACGACGACGAGCAGTACTTC. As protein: CASSQGSGGYDDEQYF.

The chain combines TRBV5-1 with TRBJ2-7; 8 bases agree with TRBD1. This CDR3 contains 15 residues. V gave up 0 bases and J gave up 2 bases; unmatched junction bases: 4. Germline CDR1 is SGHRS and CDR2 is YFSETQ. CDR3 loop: CASSLGQGTAYEQYF. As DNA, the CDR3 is TGCGCCAGCAGCTTGGGACAGGGGACCGCCTACGAGCAGTACTTC.

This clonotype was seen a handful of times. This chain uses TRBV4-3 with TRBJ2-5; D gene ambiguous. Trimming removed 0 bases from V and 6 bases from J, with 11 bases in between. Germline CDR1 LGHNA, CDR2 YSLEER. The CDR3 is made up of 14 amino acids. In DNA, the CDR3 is TGCGCCAGCAGCCAAGATGGCGAAGTGAAGACCCAGTACTTC. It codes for CASSQDGEVKTQYF.